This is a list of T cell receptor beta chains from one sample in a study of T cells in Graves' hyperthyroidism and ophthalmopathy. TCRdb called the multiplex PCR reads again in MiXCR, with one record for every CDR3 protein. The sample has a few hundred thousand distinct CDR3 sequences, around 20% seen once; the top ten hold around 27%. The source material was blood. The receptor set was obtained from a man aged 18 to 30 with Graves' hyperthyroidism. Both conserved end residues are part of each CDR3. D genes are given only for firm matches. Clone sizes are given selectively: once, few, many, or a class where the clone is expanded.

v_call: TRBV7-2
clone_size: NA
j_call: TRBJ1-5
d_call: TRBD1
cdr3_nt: TGTGCCAGCAGCGAGACAGGGATCGGTCAGCCCCAGCATTTT
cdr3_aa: CASSETGIGQPQHF

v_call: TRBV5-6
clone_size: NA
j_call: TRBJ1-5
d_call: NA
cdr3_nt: TGTGCCAGCAGCTCGTCCGGGACCGCCAATCAGCCCCAGCATTTT
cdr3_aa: CASSSSGTANQPQHF

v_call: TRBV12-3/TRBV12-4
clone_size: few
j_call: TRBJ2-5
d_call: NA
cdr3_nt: TGTGCCAGCAGTTTATCCCTCGGACAGAGCCAAGAGACCCAGTACTTC
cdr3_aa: CASSLSLGQSQETQYF

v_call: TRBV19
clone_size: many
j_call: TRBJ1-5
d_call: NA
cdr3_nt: TGTGCCAGTAGTATAGAGGTCAGCAATCAGCCCCAGCATTTT
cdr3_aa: CASSIEVSNQPQHF

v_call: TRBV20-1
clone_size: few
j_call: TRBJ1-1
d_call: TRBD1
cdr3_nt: TGCAGTGCTAGGGAACCCCAGGGGGGGGGGACTGAAGCTTTCTTT
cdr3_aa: CSAREPQGGGTEAFF

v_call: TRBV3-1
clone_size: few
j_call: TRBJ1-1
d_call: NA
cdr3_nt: TGTGCCAGCAGCCAACAGGGGTCGGGCACTGAAGCTTTCTTT
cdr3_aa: CASSQQGSGTEAFF

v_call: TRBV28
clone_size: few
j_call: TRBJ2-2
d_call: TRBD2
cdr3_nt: TGTGCCAGCACCCTCACCGGACGGGGGGGAACCACCGGGGAGCTGTTTTTT
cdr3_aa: CASTLTGRGGTTGELFF

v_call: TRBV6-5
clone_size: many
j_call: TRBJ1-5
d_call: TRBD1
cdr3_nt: TGTGCCAGCAGGGGAAGACAGGGGTTGGGATTGAGCAATCAGCCCCAGCATTTT
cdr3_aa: CASRGRQGLGLSNQPQHF

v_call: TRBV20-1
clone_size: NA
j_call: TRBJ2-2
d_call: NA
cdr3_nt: TGCAGTGCTACCCGGGGACCTACAGGGGAGCTGTTTTTT
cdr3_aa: CSATRGPTGELFF

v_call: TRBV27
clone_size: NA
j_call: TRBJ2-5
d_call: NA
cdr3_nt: TGTGCCAGCGGCTCCCTCAGTGGGCAAGAGACCCAGTACTTC
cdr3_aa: CASGSLSGQETQYF

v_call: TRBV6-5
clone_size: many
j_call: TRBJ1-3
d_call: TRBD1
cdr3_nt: TGTGCCAGCAGTTACTCCCTACAGGGGGAGGCGGGAAACACCATATATTTT
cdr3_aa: CASSYSLQGEAGNTIYF

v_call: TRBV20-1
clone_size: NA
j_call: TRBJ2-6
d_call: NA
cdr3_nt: TGCAGTGCTAGAGCGAGTCCTTTCTCTGGGGCCAACGTCCTGACTTTC
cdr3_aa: CSARASPFSGANVLTF

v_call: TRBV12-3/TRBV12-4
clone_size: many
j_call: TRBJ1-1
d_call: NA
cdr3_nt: TGTGCCAGCAGTTTAATGGGTTTTCAGGCTTTCTTT
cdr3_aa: CASSLMGFQAFF

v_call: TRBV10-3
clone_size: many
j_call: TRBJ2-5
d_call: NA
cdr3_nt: TGTGCCATCAGTGATAGACTATCACATGGGGAGACCCAGTACTTC
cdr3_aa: CAISDRLSHGETQYF

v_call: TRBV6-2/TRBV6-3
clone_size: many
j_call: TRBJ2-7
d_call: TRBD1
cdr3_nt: TGTGCCAGCAGCCGCCGGACAGGGGAGCACGAGCAGTACTTC
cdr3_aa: CASSRRTGEHEQYF

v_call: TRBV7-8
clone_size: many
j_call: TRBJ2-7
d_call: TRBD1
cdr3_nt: TGTGCCAGCAGCTTACGGGACAGGGGGATAACTTCCGAGCAGTACTTC
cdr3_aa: CASSLRDRGITSEQYF

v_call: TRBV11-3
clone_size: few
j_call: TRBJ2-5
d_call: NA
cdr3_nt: TGTGCCAGCAGCTTATTAGGGGACCATGAGACCCAGTACTTC
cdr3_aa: CASSLLGDHETQYF

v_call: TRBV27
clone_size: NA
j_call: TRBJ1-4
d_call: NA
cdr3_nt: TGTGCCAGCAGCTTCGAAGTTAATGAAAAACTGTTTTTT
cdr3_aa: CASSFEVNEKLFF

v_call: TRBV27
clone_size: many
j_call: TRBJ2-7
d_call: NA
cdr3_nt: TGTGCCAGCAGTTTGGGGGGGGCCTTAAACGAGCAGTACTTC
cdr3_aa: CASSLGGALNEQYF

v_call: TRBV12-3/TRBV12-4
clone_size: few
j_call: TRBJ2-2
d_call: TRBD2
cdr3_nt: TGTGCCAGCAGGGAAGCGGGAGATGGAACCGGGGAGCTGTTTTTT
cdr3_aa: CASREAGDGTGELFF

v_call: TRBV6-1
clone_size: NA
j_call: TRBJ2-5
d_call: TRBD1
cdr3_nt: TGTGCCAGCACCGCTTCAACAGGGGTTCAAGAGACCCAGTACTTC
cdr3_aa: CASTASTGVQETQYF

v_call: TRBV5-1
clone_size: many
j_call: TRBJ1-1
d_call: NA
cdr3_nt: TGCGCCAGCAGCCCACAGGGTCAGGACACTGAAGCTTTCTTT
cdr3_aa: CASSPQGQDTEAFF

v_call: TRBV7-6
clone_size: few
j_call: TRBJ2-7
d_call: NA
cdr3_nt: TGTGCCAGCAGCTTAGAGCCGGGGCTAGGCGAGCAGTACTTC
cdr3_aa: CASSLEPGLGEQYF

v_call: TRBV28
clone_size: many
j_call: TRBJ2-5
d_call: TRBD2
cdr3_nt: TGTGCCAGCGGATTACTTAGCGGGGGGGCCGGAGAGACCCAGTACTTC
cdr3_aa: CASGLLSGGAGETQYF

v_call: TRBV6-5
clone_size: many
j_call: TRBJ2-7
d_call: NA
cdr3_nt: TGTGCCAGCAACCCGACCCACACCCCCTCCGAGCAGTACTTC
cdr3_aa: CASNPTHTPSEQYF

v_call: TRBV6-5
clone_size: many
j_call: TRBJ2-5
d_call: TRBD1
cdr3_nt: TGTGCCAGCAGTTACTCCGGGACAGGGGAGACCCAGTACTTC
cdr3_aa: CASSYSGTGETQYF

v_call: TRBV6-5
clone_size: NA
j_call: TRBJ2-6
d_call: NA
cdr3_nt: TGTGCCAGCAGTTACGCAGGCTTCTCTGGGGCCAACGTCCTGACTTTC
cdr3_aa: CASSYAGFSGANVLTF